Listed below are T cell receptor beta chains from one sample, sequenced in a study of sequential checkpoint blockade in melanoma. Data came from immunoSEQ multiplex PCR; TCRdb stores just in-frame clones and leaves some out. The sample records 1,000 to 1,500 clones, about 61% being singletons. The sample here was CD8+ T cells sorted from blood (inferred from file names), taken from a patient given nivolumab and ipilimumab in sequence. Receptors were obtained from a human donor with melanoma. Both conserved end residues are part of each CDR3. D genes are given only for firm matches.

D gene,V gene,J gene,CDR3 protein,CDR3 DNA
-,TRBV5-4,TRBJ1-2,CASSQVLDSYNYGYTF,TGCGCCAGCAGCCAAGTTTTGGACAGCTATAACTATGGCTACACCTTC
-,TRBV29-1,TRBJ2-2,CSVETGVGELFF,TGCAGCGTTGAAACGGGAGTGGGGGAGCTGTTTTTT
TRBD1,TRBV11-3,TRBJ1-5,CASSSPGTGEHF,TGTGCCAGCAGCTCCCCCGGGACAGGAGAGCATTTT
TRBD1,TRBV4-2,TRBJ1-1,CASSQAGTGANTEAFF,TGTGCCAGCAGCCAAGCCGGGACAGGGGCGAACACTGAAGCTTTCTTT
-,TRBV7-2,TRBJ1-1,CASSLERNTEAFF,TGTGCCAGCAGCTTAGAGCGGAACACTGAAGCTTTCTTT
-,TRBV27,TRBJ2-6,CASSWLAQSRANVLTF,TGTGCCAGCAGTTGGTTGGCACAAAGTCGGGCCAACGTCCTGACTTTC
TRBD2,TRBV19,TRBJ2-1,CASSLLAGVSYNEQFF,TGTGCCAGTAGCCTACTAGCGGGAGTCTCCTACAATGAGCAGTTCTTC
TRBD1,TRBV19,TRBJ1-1,CASTSGGRVGNTEAFF,TGTGCCAGTACGTCAGGGGGCCGGGTGGGGAACACTGAAGCTTTCTTT
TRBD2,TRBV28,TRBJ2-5,CASSLGLGDLETQYF,TGTGCCAGCAGTTTGGGACTAGGAGATTTAGAGACCCAGTACTTC
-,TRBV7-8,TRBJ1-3,CASSLGSSGNTIYF,TGTGCCAGCAGCTTGGGGAGCTCTGGAAACACCATATATTTT
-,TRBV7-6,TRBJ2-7,CASSLDRRKHEQYF,TGTGCCAGCAGTTTAGACAGGCGCAAGCACGAGCAGTACTTC
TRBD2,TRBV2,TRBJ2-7,CASNQGGGLAVYEQYF,TGTGCCAGCAACCAAGGGGGGGGACTAGCCGTATACGAGCAGTACTTC
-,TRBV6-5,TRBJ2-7,CASSRSEESYEQYF,TGTGCCAGCAGTCGCTCAGAGGAGAGCTACGAGCAGTACTTC